This T cell receptor beta chain derives from a study of cytomegalovirus exposure and HLA in healthy donors. Comment on this clone: Its antigen is not known.

Regarding the study as a whole: In vitro work confirmed that three CMV-associated chains recognize CMV antigens.

Libraries were prepared by immunoSEQ multiplex PCR; TCRdb keeps only in-frame clonotypes and omits some of them. Of more than 130,000 clones listed, around 88% are singletons. Trimming shortened V by 3 bases and J by 9 bases, and 12 bases separated the two germline ends. The CDR3 has 13 amino acids. The germline V gene encodes CDR1 SGHTA and CDR2 FQGNSA. The chain carries TRBV7-2 and TRBJ2-1; D remains unclear. Sequenced: PBMCs. This clonotype originated in a young woman in good health and CMV-seropositive. Here the CDR3 DNA reads TGTGCCAGCAGCTTCGCCCAGGAATTTGAGCAGTTCTTC. Protein sequence: CASSFAQEFEQFF.